These 22 T cell receptor beta chains came from one sample sequenced in a study of shared clonotypes between healthy human individuals. This table comes from immunoSEQ multiplex PCR, and its TCRdb copy is limited to in-frame clones, with some not included. This table has under 1,100,000 clones, 70% to 80% appearing once. Source material: memory CD4+ T cells sorted from blood. Sample subset: CD45RA-negative fraction. These receptors were collected from a man younger than 35 in good health.

The chain uses TRBV10-2 and TRBJ2-1, with 9 bases matching TRBD1. This CDR3 has 16 residues. From germline, CDR1 is WSHSY and CDR2 SAAADI. The V gene end was trimmed by 6 bases and the J gene end by 9 bases; junction bases not matched to a gene: 15. CDR3 sequence reads: CASREQTLQGAGEQFF. DNA of the CDR3: TGCGCCAGCAGGGAACAAACCCTACAGGGGGCGGGTGAGCAGTTCTTC.

This chain links TRBV5-5 with TRBJ2-1; the D call may be TRBD1 or TRBD2 (5 bases each). V was clipped by 4 bases and J by 0 bases, with 14 bases between them. The CDR3 is 16 amino acids. CDR1 and CDR2 (germline): SGHKS, YYEKEE (reference sequence). The CDR3 is CASSGAPGRSYNEQFF. The CDR3 region has the DNA TGTGCCAGCAGCGGGGCACCGGGACGCTCCTACAATGAGCAGTTCTTC. Full variable domain (missing parts from reference TRBV5-5 and TRBJ2-1): DAGVTQSPTHLIKTRGQQVTLRCSPISGHKSVSWYQQVLGQGPQFIFQYYEKEERGRGNFPDRFSARQFPNYSSELNVNALLLGDSALYLCASSGAPGRSYNEQFFGPGTRLTVL.

The V gene is TRBV19, the J gene TRBJ1-4; D remains unclear. Trimming shortened V by 4 bases and J by 0 bases, and 12 bases separated the two germline ends. This CDR3 spans 16 amino acids. The germline V gene has CDR1 LNHDA and CDR2 SQIVND (reference sequence). CDR3 in amino acids: CASSSQPTPTNEKLFF. CDR3 coding DNA: TGTGCCAGTAGTAGCCAGCCAACTCCAACTAATGAAAAACTGTTTTTT.

The chain is built from TRBV27 and TRBJ1-5, with D uncertain. V lost 7 bases, J lost 7 bases, and 20 bases lay in between. CDR1 and CDR2 from the germline V gene are MNHEY and SMNVEV (reference sequence). The CDR3 is 15 residues long. CDR3 in amino acids: CASTWEVEGGQPQHF. The CDR3 DNA sequence: TGTGCCAGCACCTGGGAGGTGGAGGGAGGACAGCCCCAGCATTTT.

Details on this clone: With a much larger clone just one base away, this may be a read error. This chain uses TRBV19 with TRBJ1-5; 9 bases match TRBD1. The CDR3 length is 16 residues. Germline V lookup: CDR1 LNHDA, CDR2 SQIVND (reference sequence). Losses at the gene ends were 3 bases for V and 2 bases for J; bases not matched to a gene: 5. The CDR3 nucleotides are TGTGCCAGTAGTATGGGGGGACAGGGCGGCAATCAGCCCCAGCATTTT. Translated: CASSMGGQGGNQPQHF.

The CDR3 is CASSSQENTEAFF. The CDR3 nucleotides are TGTGCCAGCAGCTCACAGGAGAACACTGAAGCTTTCTTT. V gene TRBV6-4 combines with J gene TRBJ1-1; possible D gene TRBD1, 5 bases. CDR1 and CDR2 from the germline V gene are MRHNA and SNTAGT. The CDR3 sequence is 13 residues long. Between the trimmed V and J ends, which lost 6 bases and 1 base, there was a span of 9 bases.

This clone has only one observation. The V call is TRBV7-9, the J call TRBJ2-5; unclear D gene. The CDR3 length is 15 residues. Trimming took off 5 bases at V and 2 bases at J, with 15 bases between the two ends. Per the germline V gene, CDR1 is SEHNR and CDR2 is FQNEAQ (reference sequence). CDR3 protein: CASSLPPPSQETQYF. The CDR3 coding sequence is TGTGCCAGCAGCCTGCCTCCTCCTTCTCAAGAGACCCAGTACTTC.

The CDR3 DNA sequence: TGTGCCAGCAGTCGTGGGGGGTACAGTGTCGGGGAGCTGTTTTTT. Amino acid sequence: CASSRGGYSVGELFF. The rearrangement uses TRBV6-1 and TRBJ2-2, with D perhaps TRBD2 (6 bases). The CDR3 is made up of 15 amino acids. V was clipped by 5 bases and J by 7 bases, with 17 bases between them. In germline, CDR1 is MNHNS, CDR2 SASEGT.

Remarks on this clone: Other nucleotide sequences from this sample produce the same CDR3. The chain carries TRBV15 and TRBJ2-7; no clear D gene. Between the trimmed V and J ends, which lost 0 bases and 6 bases, there was a span of 9 bases. CDR3 length equals 13 residues. From germline, CDR1 is LNHNV and CDR2 YYDKDF (reference sequence). CDR3 nucleotide sequence: TGTGCCACCAGCAGAGATCAAGGTCGCGAGCAGTACTTC. It yields the protein CATSRDQGREQYF.

The genes are TRBV5-1 and TRBJ2-7; D is perhaps TRBD1 or TRBD2 (5 bases each). The CDR3 has 14 amino acids. Trimming took 4 bases from V and 5 from J, leaving 16 bases between them. Germline lookup yields CDR1 SGHRS and CDR2 YFSETQ. CDR3 coding DNA: TGCGCCAGCAGCCCAACCGGGGCAGGGAACGAGCAGTACTTC. Its protein product is CASSPTGAGNEQYF.

The rearrangement joins TRBV18 to TRBJ2-3; 7 bases agree with TRBD1. Trimming cost V 2 bases and J 4 bases; bases outside gene matches: 3. The CDR3 runs 14 residues. Germline CDR1 reads KGHSH; CDR2 reads LQKENI. Here the CDR3 reads CASSPTGVADTQYF. The DNA of the CDR3 is TGTGCCAGCTCACCAACAGGGGTTGCAGATACGCAGTATTTT.

The chain uses TRBV5-4 and TRBJ2-7; tentative D call: TRBD2 (6 bases). Germline V gene sequence: CDR1 SGHNT, CDR2 YYREEE (reference sequence). V was pared by 4 bases and J by 7 bases, with 21 bases between. The CDR3 spans 15 residues. The CDR3 region is CASSPGGSPRGEQYF. CDR3 in DNA: TGTGCCAGCAGCCCCGGTGGGTCCCCACGGGGGGAGCAGTACTTC.

The rearrangement joins TRBV5-6 to TRBJ2-4; TRBD2 might be the D (6 bases). CDR3 size: 14 residues. CDR1 is SGHDT and CDR2 is YYEEEE in the germline V gene. V shed 4 bases and J shed 8 bases, with 16 bases lying between them. The CDR3 protein is CASSGRGSGDIQYF. The CDR3 region has the DNA TGTGCCAGCAGCGGCCGGGGGTCAGGTGACATTCAGTACTTC. Complete variable domain (other parts from reference TRBV5-6 and TRBJ2-4): DAGVTQSPTHLIKTRGQQVTLRCSPKSGHDTVSWYQQALGQGPQFIFQYYEEEERQRGNFPDRFSGHQFPNYSSELNVNALLLGDSALYLCASSGRGSGDIQYFGAGTRLSVL.

The genes are TRBV9 and TRBJ1-4; 8 bases map to TRBD1. V lost 0 bases to trimming and J lost 5 bases; unmatched junction nucleotides: 6. From germline, CDR1 is SGDLS and CDR2 YYNGEE. The CDR3 is 16 residues long. DNA of the CDR3: TGTGCCAGCAGCGTAGCAGGGGGCGCGGGGAATGAAAAACTGTTTTTT. This gives the protein CASSVAGGAGNEKLFF.

The genes are TRBV6-4 and TRBJ1-3, with unresolved D. This CDR3 is built from 17 residues. Germline CDR1 reads MRHNA; CDR2 reads SNTAGT. Trimming stripped 0 bases from V and 0 bases from J, with 12 bases between. CDR3 region: CASSDSPAVSSGNTIYF. In nucleotides, the CDR3 is TGTGCCAGCAGTGACTCGCCAGCCGTAAGCTCTGGAAACACCATATATTTT.

The chain recombines TRBV5-1 with TRBJ1-2, with TRBD1 identical over 10 bases. J was trimmed by 1 base and V by 4 bases; bases with no gene match: 4. This CDR3 has 15 amino acids. Germline V gene data show CDR1 as SGHRS and CDR2 as YFSETQ. CDR3 bases: TGCGCCAGCAGCAGGGGACAGGGGATTAACTATGGCTACACCTTC. It specifies CASSRGQGINYGYTF.

The V gene is TRBV19, the J gene TRBJ1-3; TRBD1 matches 7 bases. Trimming at V came to 11 bases and at J to 0 bases, leaving 10 bases not matched to a gene. CDR3 length: 15 residues. Germline V gene data show CDR1 as LNHDA and CDR2 as SQIVND (reference sequence). The CDR3 nucleotides read TGTGCCGGGAGGACAGGTCACAACTCTGGAAACACCATATATTTT. This sequence encodes CAGRTGHNSGNTIYF.

This chain uses TRBV7-2 with TRBJ2-4; 10 bases fit TRBD2. The CDR3 runs 19 residues. Germline CDR1 and CDR2: SGHTA and FQGNSA. V was clipped by 2 bases and J by 3 bases; unmatched bases: 13. CDR3 in DNA: TGTGCCAGCAGCTTACTTCCTCCTAGCGGGAGTCAAGGCAAAAACATTCAGTACTTC. This codes for CASSLLPPSGSQGKNIQYF.

This clone was seen a few times. The chain has TRBV6-1 and TRBJ1-2; 7 nucleotides agree with TRBD1. J was trimmed by 3 bases and V by 5 bases; bases with no gene match: 6. Per the germline V gene, CDR1 is MNHNS and CDR2 is SASEGT. The CDR3 loop spans 14 amino acids. CDR3 sequence: CASSSTGVYYGYTF. CDR3 nucleotides: TGTGCCAGCAGTTCAACAGGGGTATACTATGGCTACACCTTC.

This clone was observed a handful of times. V gene TRBV9 combines with J gene TRBJ2-3; 9 nucleotides agree with TRBD2. V lost 7 bases to trimming and J lost 2 bases; unmatched junction nucleotides: 8. CDR1 is SGDLS and CDR2 is YYNGEE in the germline V gene. There are 15 residues in the CDR3. The CDR3 bases are TGTGCCAGCGGAAAGCGGGGGGCCACCACAGATACGCAGTATTTT. It specifies CASGKRGATTDTQYF.

V is TRBV18 and J is TRBJ2-2; 9 bases line up with TRBD1. The CDR3 contains 14 residues. CDR1 and CDR2 from the germline V gene are KGHSH and LQKENI. Losses at the gene ends were 6 bases for V and 5 bases for J; bases not matched to a gene: 4. CDR3 DNA sequence: TGTGCCAGCTCTGGGACAGGGAGGACCGGGGAGCTGTTTTTT. This sequence encodes CASSGTGRTGELFF.

The chain uses TRBV11-2 and TRBJ2-2; D call uncertain. V lost 5 bases to trimming and J lost 4 bases, with 8 bases between them. This CDR3 has 13 amino acids. Germline V gives CDR1 SGHAT, CDR2 FQNNGV. The CDR3 region has the DNA TGTGCCAGCAGCCCCTCCCGCACCGGGGAGCTGTTTTTT. As protein: CASSPSRTGELFF.